The present T cell receptor beta chain was sequenced within a study of T-cell reconstitution after alpha-beta-depleted transplantation in children. Notes on the study in general: Once a year had passed after transplant, T-cell counts and diversity came mostly from newly produced T cells. There were some patients whose high TCRbeta diversity at day 60 came from surviving recipient T cells and thymic progenitors.

Relative to its sample, this clonotype is large (0.1 to 1%). Its antigen is undetermined. A library of TCRbeta sequences, prepared with unique molecular identifiers, was generated. Each CDR3 protein is one row after TCRdb ran MiXCR on the PCR reads. The sample contains 5,000 to 7,500 distinct CDR3 sequences, approximately 11% of which appear only once. The specimen comprised PBMCs, mostly from graft donor cells, sampled 180 days after TCRalphabeta/CD19-depleted stem cell transplant. This TCR was sampled from a child less than two years old who had a stem cell transplant for acute myeloid leukemia, so the T cells may come from the graft donor.

The CDR3 nucleotides read TGCAGTGCTAGGGGGGGACTAGGGGCCAACAATGAGCAGTTCTTC. As protein: CSARGGLGANNEQFF. V and J are TRBV20-1 and TRBJ2-1; 8 bases are a match to TRBD2. The germline gives CDR1 DFQATT, CDR2 SNEGSKA (reference sequence). The CDR3 covers 15 residues. After removal of 3 bases from V and 5 bases from J, the junction contained 9 bases not matched to a gene.